These T cell receptor beta chains were read from a single sample in a study of CD8 T cells in Susac syndrome. TCRdb itself ran the immunoSEQ multiplex PCR reads through MiXCR, one entry per CDR3 protein. The sample has about 100,000 distinct CDR3 sequences, 95% seen once; the top ten hold 0.3%. The sequenced sample consisted of CD8+ T cells from PBMCs. The origin of the receptors is a human donor with Susac syndrome. Both conserved end residues are part of each CDR3. A D gene is named only where the DNA matches it firmly. Clone size, where shown, is once, few, many, or a class for clones that have expanded.

abundance: .; v_gene: TRBV15; j_gene: TRBJ2-3; d_gene: .; CDR3aa: CATSGTTDTQYF; CDR3nt: TGTGCCACCAGCGGCACCACAGATACGCAGTATTTT
abundance: once; v_gene: TRBV29-1; j_gene: TRBJ1-1; d_gene: TRBD1; CDR3aa: CSVGYRGGAGTEAFF; CDR3nt: TGCAGCGTTGGCTACAGGGGAGGCGCGGGCACTGAAGCTTTCTTT
abundance: .; v_gene: TRBV3-1; j_gene: TRBJ1-2; d_gene: TRBD1; CDR3aa: CASSKLTGNYGYTF; CDR3nt: TGTGCCAGCAGCAAGTTGACAGGGAACTATGGCTACACCTTC
abundance: .; v_gene: TRBV6-5; j_gene: TRBJ2-3; d_gene: .; CDR3aa: CASSSLYLTDTQYF; CDR3nt: TGTGCCAGCAGTTCCCTTTACCTCACAGATACGCAGTATTTT
abundance: .; v_gene: TRBV25-1; j_gene: TRBJ2-3; d_gene: .; CDR3aa: CASRPEQGSTDTQYF; CDR3nt: TGTGCCAGCCGACCGGAACAGGGAAGCACAGATACGCAGTATTTT
abundance: .; v_gene: TRBV5-1; j_gene: TRBJ1-1; d_gene: .; CDR3aa: CASSLSGGVNTEAFF; CDR3nt: TGCGCCAGCAGCCTGAGTGGAGGGGTAAACACTGAAGCTTTCTTT
abundance: once; v_gene: TRBV27; j_gene: TRBJ1-1; d_gene: .; CDR3aa: CASNPGDMNTEAFF; CDR3nt: TGTGCCAGCAACCCCGGAGATATGAACACTGAAGCTTTCTTT
abundance: .; v_gene: TRBV6-6; j_gene: TRBJ2-5; d_gene: .; CDR3aa: CASSYALTVQTQYF; CDR3nt: TGTGCCAGCAGTTACGCGTTGACTGTGCAGACCCAGTACTTC
abundance: .; v_gene: TRBV11-2; j_gene: TRBJ2-1; d_gene: .; CDR3aa: CASSYRGAWNEQFF; CDR3nt: TGTGCCAGCAGTTATAGGGGGGCCTGGAATGAGCAGTTCTTC
abundance: .; v_gene: TRBV2; j_gene: TRBJ2-7; d_gene: .; CDR3aa: CASSDGQVYSYEQYF; CDR3nt: TGTGCCAGCAGTGACGGCCAGGTCTATTCCTACGAGCAGTACTTC
abundance: .; v_gene: TRBV12-3/TRBV12-4; j_gene: TRBJ2-1; d_gene: TRBD2; CDR3aa: CASSLGRGVGEQFF; CDR3nt: TGTGCCAGCAGTTTGGGACGGGGGGTGGGTGAGCAGTTCTTC
abundance: .; v_gene: TRBV29-1; j_gene: TRBJ1-1; d_gene: .; CDR3aa: CSVQAGGNTEAFF; CDR3nt: TGCAGCGTTCAGGCTGGGGGGAACACTGAAGCTTTCTTT
abundance: .; v_gene: TRBV29-1; j_gene: TRBJ1-1; d_gene: .; CDR3aa: CSVATGEGTEAFF; CDR3nt: TGCAGCGTCGCGACAGGAGAGGGAACTGAAGCTTTCTTT
abundance: .; v_gene: TRBV15; j_gene: TRBJ1-1; d_gene: TRBD1; CDR3aa: CATRLPGQGVEAFF; CDR3nt: TGTGCCACCAGACTTCCGGGACAGGGGGTTGAAGCTTTCTTT
abundance: .; v_gene: TRBV12-3/TRBV12-4; j_gene: TRBJ2-5; d_gene: .; CDR3aa: CASSLSGVETQYF; CDR3nt: TGTGCCAGCAGTTTATCTGGGGTGGAGACCCAGTACTTC
abundance: .; v_gene: TRBV6-5; j_gene: TRBJ2-7; d_gene: .; CDR3aa: CASSYSQGQPYEQYF; CDR3nt: TGTGCCAGCAGTTACTCCCAGGGCCAACCCTACGAGCAGTACTTC
abundance: .; v_gene: TRBV13; j_gene: TRBJ1-2; d_gene: TRBD1; CDR3aa: CASSLRTGASYGYTF; CDR3nt: TGTGCCAGCAGCTTGAGGACAGGGGCTTCCTATGGCTACACCTTC
abundance: .; v_gene: TRBV4-1; j_gene: TRBJ2-7; d_gene: TRBD1; CDR3aa: CASSQRVVTGEHEQYF; CDR3nt: TGCGCCAGCAGCCAAAGGGTTGTGACAGGGGAACACGAGCAGTACTTC
abundance: .; v_gene: TRBV5-4; j_gene: TRBJ1-1; d_gene: .; CDR3aa: CASSFGLNTEAFF; CDR3nt: TGTGCCAGCAGCTTCGGGCTGAACACTGAAGCTTTCTTT
abundance: .; v_gene: TRBV6-4; j_gene: TRBJ2-3; d_gene: TRBD2; CDR3aa: CASSEGLAGGPDTQYF; CDR3nt: TGTGCCAGCAGTGAGGGACTAGCGGGAGGGCCAGATACGCAGTATTTT
abundance: .; v_gene: TRBV18; j_gene: TRBJ2-3; d_gene: .; CDR3aa: CASSPQGHGDTQYF; CDR3nt: TGTGCCAGCTCACCCCAGGGGCACGGAGATACGCAGTATTTT
abundance: .; v_gene: TRBV9; j_gene: TRBJ2-3; d_gene: .; CDR3aa: CASSVEADIRSTDTQYF; CDR3nt: TGTGCCAGCAGCGTAGAGGCGGACATCCGAAGCACAGATACGCAGTATTTT
abundance: .; v_gene: TRBV25-1; j_gene: TRBJ1-2; d_gene: .; CDR3aa: CASSDERAGYGYTF; CDR3nt: TGTGCCAGCAGTGACGAGAGGGCAGGCTATGGCTACACCTTC
abundance: .; v_gene: TRBV15; j_gene: TRBJ2-7; d_gene: TRBD1; CDR3aa: CATSRGTGGYEQYF; CDR3nt: TGTGCCACCAGCAGAGGCACAGGGGGTTACGAGCAGTACTTC
abundance: .; v_gene: TRBV18; j_gene: TRBJ2-7; d_gene: TRBD2; CDR3aa: CASSPRFTSGGSRPYEQYF; CDR3nt: TGTGCCAGCTCACCGAGATTCACTAGCGGGGGGTCCCGACCCTACGAGCAGTACTTC
abundance: .; v_gene: TRBV2; j_gene: TRBJ2-7; d_gene: TRBD2; CDR3aa: CASRRGDSGGNEQYF; CDR3nt: TGTGCCAGCAGAAGGGGTGATAGCGGGGGTAACGAGCAGTACTTC
abundance: .; v_gene: TRBV7-9; j_gene: TRBJ2-5; d_gene: .; CDR3aa: CASSPVNWAVETQYF; CDR3nt: TGTGCCAGCAGCCCCGTGAATTGGGCTGTGGAGACCCAGTACTTC
abundance: .; v_gene: TRBV4-1; j_gene: TRBJ2-7; d_gene: .; CDR3aa: CASSQDRDPTYEQYF; CDR3nt: TGCGCCAGCAGCCAAGACCGGGACCCCACCTACGAGCAGTACTTC
abundance: .; v_gene: TRBV18; j_gene: TRBJ2-6; d_gene: .; CDR3aa: CASSPGRAGANVLTF; CDR3nt: TGTGCCAGCTCACCGGGCAGGGCTGGGGCCAACGTCCTGACTTTC
abundance: once; v_gene: TRBV7-3; j_gene: TRBJ2-1; d_gene: .; CDR3aa: CASSRTEYNEQFF; CDR3nt: TGTGCCAGCAGCCGGACAGAATACAATGAGCAGTTCTTC
abundance: .; v_gene: TRBV5-6; j_gene: TRBJ2-1; d_gene: .; CDR3aa: CASSRGGRQFF; CDR3nt: TGTGCCAGCAGCCGCGGGGGCCGGCAGTTCTTC
abundance: .; v_gene: TRBV20-1; j_gene: TRBJ1-3; d_gene: .; CDR3aa: CSALQGNTIYF; CDR3nt: TGCAGTGCTTTACAGGGAAACACCATATATTTT
abundance: .; v_gene: TRBV4-1; j_gene: TRBJ2-5; d_gene: TRBD2; CDR3aa: CASSQDGGGGRETQYF; CDR3nt: TGCGCCAGCAGCCAAGATGGGGGCGGGGGGCGGGAGACCCAGTACTTC
abundance: .; v_gene: TRBV13; j_gene: TRBJ2-1; d_gene: TRBD2; CDR3aa: CASSLEASGTSNEQFF; CDR3nt: TGTGCCAGCAGCTTAGAGGCTAGCGGGACATCCAATGAGCAGTTCTTC
abundance: .; v_gene: TRBV3-1; j_gene: TRBJ1-1; d_gene: .; CDR3aa: CASSQGGWGTNTEAFF; CDR3nt: TGTGCCAGCAGCCAAGGTGGGTGGGGAACAAACACTGAAGCTTTCTTT
abundance: .; v_gene: TRBV6-2/TRBV6-3; j_gene: TRBJ2-7; d_gene: .; CDR3aa: CASSFGARYEQYF; CDR3nt: TGTGCCAGCAGTTTTGGGGCCAGATACGAGCAGTACTTC
abundance: .; v_gene: TRBV5-1; j_gene: TRBJ1-3; d_gene: .; CDR3aa: CASSLRALEAGNTIYF; CDR3nt: TGCGCCAGCAGCTTGCGGGCCTTGGAGGCAGGAAACACCATATATTTT
abundance: .; v_gene: TRBV11-1; j_gene: TRBJ2-3; d_gene: TRBD1; CDR3aa: CASSPQGFADTQYF; CDR3nt: TGTGCCAGCAGCCCACAGGGGTTCGCAGATACGCAGTATTTT
abundance: .; v_gene: TRBV27; j_gene: TRBJ2-1; d_gene: .; CDR3aa: CASSLLGGDEQFF; CDR3nt: TGTGCCAGCAGTTTATTGGGGGGCGATGAGCAGTTCTTC
abundance: .; v_gene: TRBV20-1; j_gene: TRBJ1-5; d_gene: .; CDR3aa: CSVGENQPQHF; CDR3nt: TGCAGTGTTGGGGAAAATCAGCCCCAGCATTTT
abundance: .; v_gene: TRBV28; j_gene: TRBJ2-5; d_gene: TRBD1; CDR3aa: CASSTPGQGQETQYF; CDR3nt: TGTGCCAGCAGCACTCCGGGACAGGGGCAAGAGACCCAGTACTTC
abundance: .; v_gene: TRBV12-3/TRBV12-4; j_gene: TRBJ1-5; d_gene: .; CDR3aa: CASSLNNQPQHF; CDR3nt: TGTGCCAGCAGTTTGAACAATCAGCCCCAGCATTTT
abundance: .; v_gene: TRBV28; j_gene: TRBJ2-7; d_gene: TRBD1; CDR3aa: CASSEMTGVGEQYF; CDR3nt: TGTGCCAGCAGTGAAATGACAGGGGTGGGCGAGCAGTACTTC
abundance: .; v_gene: TRBV20-1; j_gene: TRBJ1-3; d_gene: .; CDR3aa: CSAERIPGNTIYF; CDR3nt: TGCAGTGCCGAACGGATCCCCGGAAACACCATATATTTT
abundance: .; v_gene: TRBV7-9; j_gene: TRBJ1-5; d_gene: .; CDR3aa: CASSPTGESNQPQHF; CDR3nt: TGTGCCAGCAGCCCAACAGGTGAAAGCAATCAGCCCCAGCATTTT
abundance: .; v_gene: TRBV13; j_gene: TRBJ2-3; d_gene: .; CDR3aa: CASRPAGTDTQYF; CDR3nt: TGTGCCAGCAGACCAGCGGGCACAGATACGCAGTATTTT
abundance: .; v_gene: TRBV29-1; j_gene: TRBJ2-5; d_gene: TRBD1; CDR3aa: CSVWDRDVAQYF; CDR3nt: TGCAGCGTTTGGGACAGGGACGTGGCCCAGTACTTC
abundance: .; v_gene: TRBV20-1; j_gene: TRBJ2-3; d_gene: .; CDR3aa: CSAPPPGGRTQYF; CDR3nt: TGCAGTGCTCCTCCCCCCGGCGGACGTACGCAGTATTTT
abundance: once; v_gene: TRBV12-3/TRBV12-4; j_gene: TRBJ1-4; d_gene: .; CDR3aa: CASRPTGPNEKLFF; CDR3nt: TGTGCCAGCAGACCGACAGGTCCTAATGAAAAACTGTTTTTT
abundance: .; v_gene: TRBV27; j_gene: TRBJ1-1; d_gene: .; CDR3aa: CASNPGAGMNTEAFF; CDR3nt: TGTGCCAGCAACCCGGGGGCAGGGATGAACACTGAAGCTTTCTTT
abundance: .; v_gene: TRBV6-6; j_gene: TRBJ2-5; d_gene: .; CDR3aa: CASSYRVEETQYF; CDR3nt: TGTGCCAGCAGTTATCGGGTGGAAGAGACCCAGTACTTC
abundance: .; v_gene: TRBV3-1; j_gene: TRBJ2-1; d_gene: .; CDR3aa: CASSQERAIQGYNEQFF; CDR3nt: TGTGCCAGCAGCCAAGAACGTGCCATACAGGGTTACAATGAGCAGTTCTTC
abundance: once; v_gene: TRBV4-1; j_gene: TRBJ1-5; d_gene: .; CDR3aa: CASSQVGIINQPQHF; CDR3nt: TGCGCCAGCAGCCAAGTTGGGATAATCAATCAGCCCCAGCATTTT
abundance: .; v_gene: TRBV6-4; j_gene: TRBJ2-1; d_gene: .; CDR3aa: CASRLDPRSYNEQFF; CDR3nt: TGTGCCAGCAGACTGGACCCTCGGTCCTACAATGAGCAGTTCTTC
abundance: .; v_gene: TRBV30; j_gene: TRBJ1-5; d_gene: .; CDR3aa: CAWRGGVNQPQHF; CDR3nt: TGTGCCTGGAGGGGGGGGGTCAATCAGCCCCAGCATTTT
abundance: .; v_gene: TRBV27; j_gene: TRBJ2-2; d_gene: TRBD1; CDR3aa: CASSPTGVGELFF; CDR3nt: TGTGCCAGCAGTCCGACAGGGGTCGGGGAGCTGTTTTTT
abundance: .; v_gene: TRBV2; j_gene: TRBJ2-3; d_gene: .; CDR3aa: CASSDRRATDTQYF; CDR3nt: TGTGCCAGCAGTGACCGGCGGGCCACAGATACGCAGTATTTT
abundance: .; v_gene: TRBV5-1; j_gene: TRBJ1-1; d_gene: .; CDR3aa: CASSFENTEAFF; CDR3nt: TGCGCCAGCAGCTTCGAGAACACTGAAGCTTTCTTT
abundance: .; v_gene: TRBV20-1; j_gene: TRBJ2-3; d_gene: .; CDR3aa: CSARGRTLSTDTQYF; CDR3nt: TGCAGTGCTAGAGGGCGGACTCTTAGCACAGATACGCAGTATTTT